The 26 T cell receptor beta chains reported below all come from one sample, sequenced in a study of CD8+CD57+ T cells in acquired aplastic anemia. Genomic DNA was employed as the template in profiling TCR beta VDJ and CDR3. TCRdb processed the reads anew with MiXCR; each CDR3 protein has one entry. Here the sample spans some 120,000 distinct CDR3 sequences, 48% being singletons. Sequences were obtained from sorted CD4+, CD8+, or CD8+CD57+ T cells (not recorded which) from PBMCs. These receptors originate from a human donor in good health, serving as a control.

V usage is TRBV12-3 or TRBV12-4 and J usage is TRBJ2-7; D tentatively reads TRBD1 or TRBD2 (5 bases each). The CDR3 is 12 residues long. Between the trimmed V and J ends, which lost 4 bases and 9 bases, there was a span of 13 bases. CDR3 bases: TGTGCCAGCAGTTACCGGGACCCTCGGCAGTACTTC. Encoded protein: CASSYRDPRQYF.

This clonotype was observed at least ten times. This chain joins TRBV20-1 and TRBJ2-1; 10 bases map to TRBD2. The V gene's germline CDR1 is DFQATT and CDR2 SNEGSKA (reference sequence). V shed 1 base, J shed 8 bases, and the junction held 5 bases outside the gene matches. The CDR3 has 14 amino acids. CDR3 sequence (DNA): TGCAGTGCTAGAGTAGCGGGGGGCAGTGATGAGCAGTTCTTC. It yields the protein CSARVAGGSDEQFF.

The chain couples TRBV11-2 to TRBJ2-7, with D hard to call. The germline gives CDR1 SGHAT, CDR2 FQNNGV. The CDR3 sequence is 12 residues long. Trimming stripped 2 bases from V and 7 bases from J, with 9 bases between. CDR3 nucleotides: TGTGCCAGCAGCTTAAGGCCTAAGGAGCAGTACTTC. It is translated as CASSLRPKEQYF. The full variable domain, rest sourced from reference TRBV11-2 and TRBJ2-7, is EAGVAQSPRYKIIEKRQSVAFWCNPISGHATLYWYQQILGQGPKLLIQFQNNGVVDDSQLPKDRFSAERLKGVDSTLKIQPAKLEDSAVYLCASSLRPKEQYFGPGTRLTVT.

The chain recombines TRBV6-5 with TRBJ2-7; D not resolved. In germline, CDR1 is MNHEY, CDR2 SVGAGI. V was shortened by 4 bases and J by 0 bases, with 10 bases between the two germline ends. The CDR3 has 14 amino acids. CDR3 residues: CASSSTGSSYEQYF. The CDR3 nucleotides are TGTGCCAGCAGTTCGACTGGAAGCTCCTACGAGCAGTACTTC.

This clonotype was observed at least ten times. This chain links TRBV2 with TRBJ2-1; 8 bases line up with TRBD1. With V trimmed by 6 bases and J by 8 bases, 12 bases remained unmatched. Germline V gene lookup returns CDR1 SNHLY and CDR2 FYNNEI. The CDR3 has 15 residues. CDR3 in DNA: TGTGCCAGCAGAATCGCCCGGACAGGGTCGGATGAGCAGTTCTTC. Its translation is CASRIARTGSDEQFF.

A word on this clonotype: A read error is possible here, since a much larger clone lies one base away. V and J are TRBV6-2 or TRBV6-3 and TRBJ1-2; D call uncertain. The CDR3 loop spans 11 amino acids. CDR1 and CDR2 from the germline V gene are MNHEY and SVGEGT. The CDR3 protein is CASSQGGGCTF. As DNA, the CDR3 is TGTGCCAGCAGTCAAGGAGGAGGCTGCACCTTC.

This clonotype was counted ten times or more. The chain joins TRBV19 to TRBJ2-7, with 9 bases fitting TRBD1. Germline V gene lookup returns CDR1 LNHDA and CDR2 SQIVND (reference sequence). The V gene end was trimmed by 1 base and the J gene end by 5 bases; junction bases not matched to a gene: 6. This CDR3 is built from 15 residues. The CDR3 coding sequence is TGTGCCAGTAGTATAGCCCACAGGGGGCTAAACGAGCAGTACTTC. Amino acid sequence: CASSIAHRGLNEQYF.

V is TRBV10-2 and J is TRBJ2-1; 15 bases match TRBD2. The junction had 5 bases not matched to a gene; V was cut back by 8 bases and J by 9 bases. This CDR3 is 14 amino acids long. Per germline, CDR1 WSHSY and CDR2 SAAADI. In DNA, the CDR3 is TGCGCCAGCCGGACTAGCGGGGGGGTGATTGAGCAGTTCTTC. The encoded protein is CASRTSGGVIEQFF.

In DNA form, the CDR3 reads TGCGCCAGCAGCTTGGGGGCGGGAGTCCCCATATTGCAGTTCTTC. This codes for CASSLGAGVPILQFF. The chain has TRBV5-1 and TRBJ2-1; 7 bases align to TRBD2. Germline loops: CDR1 SGHRS, CDR2 YFSETQ. The CDR3 extends over 15 amino acids. The V segment lost 0 bases and the J segment 12 bases; nucleotides outside the gene matches: 12.

At least ten counts were recorded for this clonotype. The rearrangement links TRBV7-9 to TRBJ2-5; maybe TRBD1 (8 bases). From germline, CDR1 is SEHNR and CDR2 FQNEAQ (reference sequence). The V and J ends lost 7 bases and 4 bases respectively, with 19 bases between them. The CDR3 has 15 residues. CDR3 region: CASIDRGGGGETQYF. In nucleotides, the CDR3 is TGTGCCAGCATCGACAGGGGAGGGGGCGGAGAGACCCAGTACTTC.

This clonotype was counted ten times or more. This rearrangement joins TRBV4-3 to TRBJ1-4; 11 bases line up with TRBD1. This CDR3 comprises 17 residues. CDR1 is LGHNA and CDR2 is YSLEER in the germline V gene. V trimming: 2 bases; J trimming: 7 bases; junction bases outside the gene matches: 9. CDR3 nucleotide sequence: TGCGCCAGCAGCCAAATCGGGACAGGGGGTTTCGGTGAAAAACTGTTTTTT. The encoded protein is CASSQIGTGGFGEKLFF.

This clonotype was picked up many times. The V call is TRBV20-1, the J call TRBJ1-2; TRBD1 might be the D (5 bases). Trimming took 3 bases from V and 4 from J, leaving 27 bases between them. This CDR3 has 18 amino acids. Germline loops: CDR1 DFQATT, CDR2 SNEGSKA (reference sequence). CDR3 sequence (DNA): TGCAGTGCTAGTAGTCCCACCGTCAACCGGGACGGGATCTATGGCTACACCTTC. Amino acid sequence: CSASSPTVNRDGIYGYTF.

This clonotype was counted many times. This chain uses TRBV13 with TRBJ2-2; D perhaps matches TRBD1 (6 bases). V was cut by 3 bases and J by 3 bases, with 14 bases left in between. CDR1 PRHDT and CDR2 FYEKMQ come from the germline V gene (reference sequence). This CDR3 region has 16 residues. The CDR3 spells CASSFHRVTDTGELFF. The CDR3 DNA reads TGTGCCAGCAGCTTTCACAGGGTAACCGACACCGGGGAGCTGTTTTTT. The whole variable domain, remainder taken from reference TRBV13 and TRBJ2-2, is AAGVIQSPRHLIKEKRETATLKCYPIPRHDTVYWYQQGPGQDPQFLISFYEKMQSDKGSIPDRFSAQQFSDYHSELNMSSLELGDSALYFCASSFHRVTDTGELFFGEGSRLTVL.

The table lists this clonotype with a few counts. The chain employs TRBV10-2 and TRBJ2-1, with TRBD2 identical over 8 bases. CDR1 and CDR2 from the germline V gene are WSHSY and SAAADI. There are 15 residues in the CDR3. The junction had 11 bases not matched to a gene; V was cut back by 8 bases and J by 5 bases. The CDR3 reads CASRISGLGHNEQFF. DNA of the CDR3: TGCGCCAGCCGCATATCGGGACTAGGTCACAATGAGCAGTTCTTC.

This clonotype was picked up a small number of times. V is TRBV2 and J is TRBJ1-6; TRBD1 aligns across 7 bases. Germline CDR1 is SNHLY and CDR2 is FYNNEI. After removal of 7 bases from V and 7 bases from J, the junction contained 10 bases not matched to a gene. The CDR3 covers 15 residues. CDR3 in amino acids: CASTLMGTANSPLHF. In nucleotides, the CDR3 is TGTGCCAGCACCCTCATGGGGACAGCCAATTCACCCCTCCACTTT.

This chain links TRBV19 with TRBJ2-7; a weak D match, TRBD2 (6 bases). The germline V gene has CDR1 LNHDA and CDR2 SQIVND (reference sequence). This CDR3 has 14 amino acids. The V end lost 0 bases, the J end lost 6 bases, and 12 bases lay between the germline ends. The CDR3 DNA is TGTGCCAGTAGTATAGAGCGGGACGCGGGCGAGCAGTACTTC. It is translated as CASSIERDAGEQYF. Combining the CDR3 with reference TRBV19 and TRBJ2-7 gives the whole variable domain DGGITQSPKYLFRKEGQNVTLSCEQNLNHDAMYWYRQDPGQGLRLIYYSQIVNDFQKGDIAEGYSVSREKKESFPLTVTSAQKNPTAFYLCASSIERDAGEQYFGPGTRLTVT.

The V gene is TRBV7-6, the J gene TRBJ1-6; no clear D. From germline, CDR1 is SGHVS and CDR2 FNYEAQ. CDR3 size: 15 residues. CDR3 amino acids: CRWKVWSSYNSPLHF. The CDR3 DNA follows: TGTCGGTGGAAAGTTTGGAGCTCCTATAATTCACCCCTCCACTTT.

This clonotype was counted many times. The chain is built from TRBV19 and TRBJ2-7; D may be TRBD1 or TRBD2 (7 bases each). This CDR3 contains 14 residues. Germline CDR1 is LNHDA and CDR2 is SQIVND (reference sequence). Trimming removed 3 bases from V and 5 bases from J, with 14 bases in between. The DNA of the CDR3 is TGTGCCAGTAGTATCCAGACAGGGAGGGACGAGCAGTACTTC. Translating it yields CASSIQTGRDEQYF.

The CDR3 coding sequence is TGTGCCAGCAGCCCCGAACTAGCGGGAAGCTACGAGCAGTACTTC. It translates to CASSPELAGSYEQYF. V and J are TRBV7-2 and TRBJ2-7, with 10 nucleotides matching TRBD2. The CDR3 sequence is 15 residues long. Germline loops: CDR1 SGHTA, CDR2 FQGNSA. V was clipped by 5 bases and J by 3 bases; unmatched bases: 7.

Comment on this clonotype: Since a much larger clone is just one base distant, this may be a read error. The rearrangement uses TRBV11-2 and TRBJ1-2, with TRBD1 as a possible D gene (5 bases). The CDR3 runs 16 residues. The V end was cut by 0 bases, the J end by 3 bases, with 14 bases between. Per germline, CDR1 SGHAT and CDR2 FQNNGV. CDR3 in DNA: TGTGCCAGCAGCTTAGAGGGTCGCGGGGGGGACTATGGCTACACCTTC. It specifies CASSLEGRGGDYGYTF.

This clonotype has ten or more counts. This rearrangement joins TRBV2 to TRBJ2-3; TRBD1 agrees at 9 bases. Trimming at V came to 6 bases and at J to 0 bases, leaving 7 bases not matched to a gene. CDR3 length equals 16 residues. The germline V gene has CDR1 SNHLY and CDR2 FYNNEI. The CDR3 reads CASRRTGAASTDTQYF. CDR3 coding DNA: TGTGCCAGCAGAAGGACAGGGGCAGCTAGCACAGATACGCAGTATTTT. The whole variable domain, filled in from reference TRBV2 and TRBJ2-3, reads EPEVTQTPSHQVTQMGQEVILRCVPISNHLYFYWYRQILGQKVEFLVSFYNNEISEKSEIFDDQFSVERPDGSNFTLKIRSTKLEDSAMYFCASRRTGAASTDTQYFGPGTRLTVL.

V and J are TRBV30 and TRBJ2-3; 8 bases are a match to TRBD2. The junction had 9 bases not matched to a gene; V was cut back by 2 bases and J by 2 bases. The V gene's germline CDR1 is GTSNPN and CDR2 SVGIG (reference sequence). There are 16 residues in the CDR3. The CDR3 DNA follows: TGTGCCTGGAGTAGGTTCGGGCGGGGGGACACAGATACGCAGTATTTT. Residues: CAWSRFGRGDTDTQYF.

The rearrangement links TRBV11-2 to TRBJ1-2, with D perhaps matching TRBD1 (5 bases). This CDR3 is built from 13 residues. Germline CDR1 reads SGHAT; CDR2 reads FQNNGV. Trimming left V 5 bases short and J 8 bases short, with 15 bases between. CDR3 in DNA: TGTGCCAGCAGCCCAGGGATAGGGGCCGGCTACACCTTC. Encoded protein: CASSPGIGAGYTF.

As concerns this clonotype: Because the CDR3's place on the DNA is in doubt, the DNA is left out and the CDR3 is given as listed by TCRdb. This rearrangement joins TRBV6-5 to TRBJ1-4. With termini counted, the CDR3 has 15 amino acids. Germline CDR1 is MNHEY and CDR2 is SVGAGI. The CDR3 loop reads CASSYSGHFGEKLFF.

This clonotype has at least ten counts. The CDR3 region is CASSRPGELGQPQHF. The CDR3 region has the DNA TGTGCCAGTAGCAGACCGGGGGAACTGGGTCAGCCCCAGCATTTT. V and J are TRBV19 and TRBJ1-5; tentative D call: TRBD1 (5 bases). V was pared by 6 bases and J by 6 bases, with 18 bases between. This CDR3 is 15 amino acids long. Germline V gives CDR1 LNHDA, CDR2 SQIVND (reference sequence).

The V gene is TRBV7-9, the J gene TRBJ2-7; the D gene is possibly TRBD1 (6 bases). V lost 5 bases to trimming and J lost 3 bases, with 11 bases between them. Germline V gene data show CDR1 as SEHNR and CDR2 as FQNEAQ (reference sequence). This CDR3 spans 13 amino acids. The CDR3 here is CASSPRTDYEQYF. The DNA of the CDR3 is TGTGCCAGCAGCCCGAGGACAGACTACGAGCAGTACTTC.